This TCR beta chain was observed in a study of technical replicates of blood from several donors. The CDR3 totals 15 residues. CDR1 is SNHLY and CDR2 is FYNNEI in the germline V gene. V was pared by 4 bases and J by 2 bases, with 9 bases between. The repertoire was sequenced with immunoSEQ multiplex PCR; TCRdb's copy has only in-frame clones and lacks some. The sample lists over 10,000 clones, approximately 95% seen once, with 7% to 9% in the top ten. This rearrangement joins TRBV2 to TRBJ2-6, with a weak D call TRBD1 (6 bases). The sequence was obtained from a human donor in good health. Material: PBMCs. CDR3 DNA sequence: TGTGCCAGCAGTGGAGGGGGTCCTGGGGCCAACGTCCTGACTTTC. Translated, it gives CASSGGGPGANVLTF.